The sequence of this TCR beta chain was determined in a study of regulatory T cells in long-lasting Graves disease. Study results and limitations: Between persistent patients, thousands of public clonotypes were shared, exceeding the 900 to 1,000 shared between new patients.

This clonotype came up many times. No antigen is known for it. Time point here: newly diagnosed GD, antithyroid drugs for less than 3 months. PBMC RNA was the source of the TCR library. Libraries of TCR beta came from iRepertoire HTBI primers plus Arm-PCR of CDR3 regions. TCRdb re-analysed the multiplex PCR reads in MiXCR, keeping a single row per CDR3 protein. The sample consists of around 450,000 distinct CDR3 sequences, around 16% of them appearing once. The CDR3 extends over 16 amino acids. J was trimmed by 4 bases and V by 4 bases; bases with no gene match: 12. The germline V gene has CDR1 LGHNA and CDR2 YNFKEQ. A further study also used this sample, focusing on T cells in Graves' hyperthyroidism and ophthalmopathy.

Here the sequenced sample was peripheral blood mononuclear cells (PBMCs), taken at new diagnosis, from a patient treated with antithyroid drugs. V usage is TRBV4-2 and J usage is TRBJ2-7, with 8 positions matching TRBD2. The clonotype originates from a woman in her forties with Graves disease. The CDR3 region is CASSPKGAGDWYEQYF. CDR3 nucleotide sequence: TGTGCCAGCAGCCCCAAGGGAGCGGGAGATTGGTACGAGCAGTACTTC.